Described below is a single TCR beta chain sequence and its context. Antigen: not known. Trimming removed 6 bases from V and 5 bases from J; junction bases left unmatched: 3. Germline V gives CDR1 MDHEN, CDR2 SYDVKM. CDR3 length equals 12 residues. Sequencing used immunoSEQ multiplex PCR; TCRdb keeps in-frame clones, though not all of them. There are about 21,000 clones in the sample; 75% to 90% occur only once, and 0.55% to 0.75% lies in the top ten. The data derive from a study of regulatory dendritic cells for organ transplantation. Sorted T cells were CFSE-labeled and cultured four to five days with allogeneic regulatory or mature dendritic cells at 1:10.

This chain uses TRBV28 with TRBJ1-1; TRBD1 matches 7 bases. The clonotype was recovered from a human donor in good health. The specimen sequenced was naive CD4+ T cells from blood cultured with regulatory dendritic cells. This sample's subset: CD45RA+ naive T cells. CDR3 sequence reads: CASRSDRTEAFF. CDR3 nucleotide sequence: TGTGCCAGCAGATCGGACAGGACTGAAGCTTTCTTT. Using reference TRBV28 and TRBJ1-1 for the parts outside the CDR3, the full variable domain is DVKVTQSSRYLVKRTGEKVFLECVQDMDHENMFWYRQDPGLGLRLIYFSYDVKMKEKGDIPEGYSVSREKKERFSLILESASTNQTSMYLCASRSDRTEAFFGQGTRLTVV.